The 7 T cell receptor beta chains given below trace back to one sample, sequenced in a study of T-cell memory formation after mild COVID-19. TCRdb re-analysed the 5' RACE reads in MiXCR, keeping a single row per CDR3 protein. The profile shows about 250,000 distinct CDR3 sequences, roughly 15% of them singletons. Sequenced: PBMCs or a T cell subset sorted from them (not recorded which). The receptors come from an adult woman who had mild COVID-19 (a few samples of this study predate the infection). Cell type and time point are not known.

This clonotype was detected a few times. The chain uses TRBV12-3 or TRBV12-4 and TRBJ2-1; 7 nucleotides match TRBD1. CDR3 length: 16 amino acids. V lost 2 bases to trimming and J lost 1 base; unmatched junction nucleotides: 5. This chain's CDR3 is CASSLTGAGSYNEQFF. Written as DNA, the CDR3 is TGTGCCAGCAGTTTAACAGGGGCAGGTTCCTACAATGAGCAGTTCTTC.

The sample holds a few counts of this clonotype. The chain has TRBV7-9 and TRBJ2-1; D is ambiguous. Trimming removed 5 bases from V and 0 bases from J, with 5 bases in between. From germline, CDR1 is SEHNR and CDR2 FQNEAQ (reference sequence). The CDR3 sequence is 13 residues long. CDR3 protein: CASSMDSYNEQFF. The CDR3 DNA sequence: TGTGCCAGCAGCATGGACTCCTACAATGAGCAGTTCTTC.

The chain couples TRBV29-1 to TRBJ2-3; D remains unclear. The germline V gene encodes CDR1 SQVTM and CDR2 ANQGSEA. This CDR3 region has 13 residues. V was clipped by 4 bases and J by 2 bases, with 10 bases between them. CDR3 DNA: TGCAGCGTTGGGAGACAACTCACAGATACGCAGTATTTT. Its protein product is CSVGRQLTDTQYF.

This clonotype was seen once. The J gene is TRBJ1-3, the V gene TRBV11-3, with a possible D match to TRBD1 (5 bases). CDR3 length equals 16 residues. Germline V gives CDR1 SGHNT, CDR2 YENEEA. Between the trimmed V and J ends, which lost 4 bases and 0 bases, there was a span of 13 bases. CDR3 loop: CASSSGLTSSGNTIYF. CDR3 in DNA: TGTGCCAGCAGCTCGGGACTCACTAGCTCTGGAAACACCATATATTTT.

This rearrangement joins TRBV6-5 to TRBJ1-1; D remains unclear. This CDR3 is 13 amino acids long. Germline lookup yields CDR1 MNHEY and CDR2 SVGAGI. V lost 0 bases and J 0 bases, leaving 2 bases between the germline ends. DNA for the CDR3: TGTGCCAGCAGTTACTCAATGAACACTGAAGCTTTCTTT. Amino acid sequence: CASSYSMNTEAFF.

Ten or more counts support this clonotype. V is TRBV7-8 and J is TRBJ2-1; either TRBD1 or TRBD2 may supply D (5 bases each). Trimming pared 1 base from V and 4 bases from J, leaving 14 bases between. This CDR3 comprises 16 residues. Germline values: CDR1 SGHVS, CDR2 FQNEAQ. This CDR3 reads CASSLEGRAPYNEQFF. The CDR3 nucleotides are TGTGCCAGCAGCTTAGAGGGGCGGGCTCCTTACAATGAGCAGTTCTTC.

The rearrangement links TRBV18 to TRBJ2-3; TRBD2 matches at 10 bases. In germline, CDR1 is KGHSH, CDR2 LQKENI. J gave up 6 bases and V 4 bases, and 7 bases lay outside the gene matches. The CDR3 length is 15 residues. Here the CDR3 DNA reads TGTGCCAGCTCACAGACTAGCGGGTCCCCGGATACGCAGTATTTT. Amino acids: CASSQTSGSPDTQYF.